The source of this T cell receptor (beta chain) is a study of blood T cell repertoires in COVID-19 (dated by TCRdb to between 2020 and 2021). General notes on the study: Samples from collaborators originated in the United States, Italy and Spain and spanned both the acute and convalescent phases of COVID-19. HLA class I and class II types, where available, came from metadata supplied by the sample provider rather than from assay-based typing. The material from the prospective study consisted of cDNA or gDNA derived from T cells, B-cell-depleted T cells, or PBMCs. A freely available public database, intended as a resource for researchers studying the immune response to SARS-CoV-2, is where the repertoires were released. Samples were obtained from the ongoing ImmuneRACE study (first 160 participants) and from about 1,300 subjects provided by 6 global collaborators. The dataset comprised deeply sampled blood TCRbeta repertoires from subjects exposed to, actively infected with, or recovered from COVID-19. Nearly every sample came with metadata listing a de-identified subject ID, COVID-19 status, age in years and sex. General conclusions and limits of the study: Clinical and demographic metadata were provided uncurated, with the amount varying by source and participant.

TCRbeta CDR3 regions were amplified from genomic DNA using the immunoSEQ Assay, a bias-controlled multiplex PCR. Turning to the authors' computational methods: Nucleated cell counts per sample were estimated from amplification of reference gene primers within the assay. To quantify the absolute abundance of each unique TCRbeta CDR3 rearrangement, sequence reads were collapsed and filtered. For each sample, productive Simpson clonality was calculated by taking the square root of Simpson's diversity index across productive rearrangements. TCRdb re-hosts the immuneACCESS table, in-frame sequences only. Its copies lack some clones; in the studies checked, an unresolved V gene accounts for under half of them, and the cause for the rest is not known. V, J and clone size were drawn from that table, and D and trimming were deduced from the DNA. The sample yields about 120,000 clones; around 89% were counted once. Jointly, the top ten make up around a quarter of the sample.

The CDR3 spans 16 residues, from the cysteine through the phenylalanine. Only the CDR3 region is kept as DNA, spanning 48 bases read in frame from base 1. In the germline V gene, CDR1 corresponds to KGHDR and CDR2 to SFDVKD. Concerning this clone: Its antigen is still unknown. Relative to the germline gene, one junction end is altered; a read error may explain this.

Collaborating institutions collected whole blood in K2EDTA tubes following their own protocols. For TCRbeta analysis, collaborators shipped samples in one of three forms: frozen whole blood, isolated PBMCs, or DNA extracted from either of those sample types. Sequenced input: peripheral blood. Recombination linked TRBV24-1 to TRBJ1-1, with 7 junctional bases fitting TRBD1. The sequence was obtained from a man between 65 and 85 years old with active or convalescent COVID-19. The CDR3 sequence is CAASDTSTGVGTEAFF. The DNA sequence is as follows: TGTGCCGCCAGTGATACTTCAACAGGGGTTGGCACTGAAGCTTTCTTT.